The 28 T cell receptor beta chains in this list originate from one sample, sequenced in a study of blood T cell repertoires in COVID-19. Profiled with immunoSEQ multiplex PCR; TCRdb holds only in-frame clones, not every one. Among tens of thousands of clones, roughly nine tenths were seen once, and the ten largest hold roughly 2.6%. Specimen: peripheral blood. These receptors came from a man aged 50-59 years with COVID-19, enrolled during active disease.

A few counts support this clone. The chain employs TRBV3-1 (or the pseudogene TRBV3-2) and TRBJ1-2; 7 nucleotides agree with TRBD1. Trimming removed 0 bases from V and 3 bases from J; junction bases left unmatched: 16. Germline V CDR1 and CDR2: LGHDT, YNNKEL (reference sequence). This CDR3 has 19 residues. CDR3 region: CASSQDYLGGQPSDYGYTF. CDR3 coding DNA: TGTGCCAGCAGCCAAGATTATTTGGGGGGACAGCCTTCCGACTATGGCTACACCTTC.

This chain uses TRBV7-6 with TRBJ2-7, with 12 nucleotides matching TRBD1. V shed 5 bases and J 0 bases; nucleotides not matched to a gene: 2. The length of the CDR3 is 15 residues. Germline V gene data show CDR1 as SGHVS and CDR2 as FNYEAQ. CDR3 sequence reads: CASSPGQGASYEQYF. CDR3 nucleotide sequence: TGTGCCAGCAGCCCGGGACAGGGGGCCTCCTACGAGCAGTACTTC.

The V and J genes are TRBV5-6 and TRBJ2-7; TRBD1 agrees at 10 bases. CDR1 SGHDT and CDR2 YYEEEE come from the germline V gene. This CDR3 has 14 amino acids. J lost 7 bases, V lost 4 bases, and 8 bases had no gene match. This CDR3 is CASSDGTGVREQYF. For the CDR3, the DNA is TGTGCCAGCAGCGACGGGACAGGGGTACGGGAGCAGTACTTC. Filled out from reference TRBV5-6 and TRBJ2-7, the complete variable domain reads DAGVTQSPTHLIKTRGQQVTLRCSPKSGHDTVSWYQQALGQGPQFIFQYYEEEERQRGNFPDRFSGHQFPNYSSELNVNALLLGDSALYLCASSDGTGVREQYFGPGTRLTVT.

The rearrangement links TRBV7-9 to TRBJ1-2; 10 positions agree with TRBD1. The ends lost 4 bases at V and 1 base at J; junction bases unmatched: 3. The CDR3 runs 15 residues. Germline assignment: CDR1 SEHNR and CDR2 FQNEAQ (reference sequence). This CDR3 reads CASSSRDRGNYGYTF. The CDR3 DNA reads as TGTGCCAGCAGCTCGCGGGACAGGGGTAACTATGGCTACACCTTC.

This chain joins TRBV30 and TRBJ1-1, with D perhaps TRBD1 (5 bases). Germline CDR1 and CDR2: GTSNPN and SVGIG (reference sequence). This CDR3 has 13 residues. Deletions cut 4 bases from V and 1 base from J, with 10 bases between. CDR3 loop: CAWMVGQNTEAFF. In DNA form, the CDR3 reads TGTGCCTGGATGGTGGGGCAGAACACTGAAGCTTTCTTT.

The genes are TRBV13 and TRBJ2-1; D gene unclear. Germline CDR1 reads PRHDT; CDR2 reads FYEKMQ (reference sequence). Trimming left V 5 bases short and J 0 bases short, with 14 bases between. CDR3 length: 16 residues. The CDR3 loop reads CASSPNYQSSYNEQFF. In DNA form, the CDR3 reads TGTGCCAGCAGCCCCAACTATCAAAGCTCCTACAATGAGCAGTTCTTC.

This clone was counted only a few times. This chain links TRBV7-8 with TRBJ1-3; D not certain. From germline, CDR1 is SGHVS and CDR2 FQNEAQ. The V end lost 2 bases, the J end lost 9 bases, and 14 bases lay between the germline ends. CDR3 length: 14 residues. The CDR3 nucleotides are TGTGCCAGCAGCTTATCTGAGGCTACCAGCACCATATATTTT. Protein product: CASSLSEATSTIYF.

The chain recombines TRBV11-3 with TRBJ1-4; TRBD1 might be the D (6 bases). V lost 5 bases and J 2 bases, leaving 15 bases between the germline ends. The CDR3 runs to 16 residues. Germline assignment: CDR1 SGHNT and CDR2 YENEEA. The CDR3 nucleotides are TGTGCCAGCAGCCCACACACAGGGCCGACTAATGAAAAACTGTTTTTT. Protein product: CASSPHTGPTNEKLFF.

The chain links TRBV19 to TRBJ2-5; TRBD1 might be the D (5 bases). V lost 3 bases, J lost 5 bases, and 10 bases lay in between. CDR1 and CDR2 from the germline V gene are LNHDA and SQIVND (reference sequence). This CDR3 is built from 13 residues. The CDR3 DNA follows: TGTGCCAGTAGTATGAATCCAGGGGAGACCCAGTACTTC. It encodes CASSMNPGETQYF.

The chain is built from TRBV7-9 and TRBJ1-2, with D perhaps matching TRBD1 (5 bases). The germline V gene has CDR1 SEHNR and CDR2 FQNEAQ (reference sequence). Trimming left V 6 bases short and J 4 bases short, with 21 bases between. CDR3 length: 16 residues. CDR3 coding DNA: TGTGCCAGCAGTTCTCGCGGGACGGAGAGGGCCTATGGCTACACCTTC. Translation: CASSSRGTERAYGYTF.

The rearrangement links TRBV5-1 to TRBJ2-1, with D unresolved. CDR1 is SGHRS, CDR2 YFSETQ, per germline. V was trimmed by 4 bases and J by 6 bases, leaving 8 bases between them. The CDR3 has 12 amino acids. The CDR3 loop is CASSLPTNEQFF. The CDR3 nucleotides are TGCGCCAGCAGCCTACCAACCAATGAGCAGTTCTTC.

CDR3 region: CASSGLGGAYNEQFF. DNA of the CDR3: TGCGCCAGCAGTGGTCTTGGCGGGGCGTACAATGAGCAGTTCTTC. The J gene is TRBJ2-1, the V gene TRBV5-1; the D gene is possibly TRBD2 (6 bases). Trimming pared 5 bases from V and 4 bases from J, leaving 16 bases between. Germline assignment: CDR1 SGHRS and CDR2 YFSETQ. This CDR3 spans 15 amino acids.

The chain joins TRBV5-1 to TRBJ2-1; 7 positions agree with TRBD1. CDR1 is SGHRS, CDR2 YFSETQ, per germline. Trimming took 1 base from V and 6 from J; bases not matched to a gene: 4. The CDR3 extends over 14 amino acids. The CDR3 DNA reads TGCGCCAGCAGCTTGCGAGGGGGCAGCAATGAGCAGTTCTTC. It encodes CASSLRGGSNEQFF.

This chain joins TRBV6-5 and TRBJ1-6, with 8 bases aligning to TRBD1. This CDR3 has 15 residues. The trim removed 6 bases at V and 8 bases at J, leaving 9 bases unmatched. The germline V gene has CDR1 MNHEY and CDR2 SVGAGI. The CDR3 here is CASSYDRGVDSPLHF. CDR3 sequence (DNA): TGTGCCAGCAGCTACGACAGGGGAGTTGATTCACCCCTCCACTTT.

This clone was observed once. This sequence joins TRBV9 and TRBJ2-5; tentatively, D is TRBD2 (5 bases). The germline V gene encodes CDR1 SGDLS and CDR2 YYNGEE. The CDR3 length is 15 residues. Trimming left V 0 bases short and J 2 bases short, with 11 bases between. The CDR3 loop reads CASSVVPADQETQYF. CDR3 nucleotides: TGTGCCAGCAGCGTAGTCCCAGCGGATCAAGAGACCCAGTACTTC.

V is TRBV7-9 and J is TRBJ2-1, with TRBD2 matching over 16 bases. Germline loops: CDR1 SEHNR, CDR2 FQNEAQ (reference sequence). V shed 5 bases, J shed 4 bases, and the junction held 8 bases outside the gene matches. This CDR3 has 18 residues. For the CDR3, the DNA is TGTGCCAGCAGCCCCGGGACTAGCGGGGGGGCCTCTTACAATGAGCAGTTCTTC. This codes for CASSPGTSGGASYNEQFF.

The chain carries TRBV6-1 and TRBJ2-7, with 8 bases identical to TRBD1. Germline-derived CDR1 and CDR2 are MNHNS and SASEGT. This CDR3 spans 16 amino acids. V lost 3 bases, J lost 9 bases, and 16 bases stayed unmatched. CDR3 protein: CASSDGIGQGAYSQYF. The DNA for the CDR3 is TGTGCCAGCAGTGATGGGATCGGACAGGGTGCCTACTCGCAGTACTTC.

The sample holds a few counts of this clone. The chain has TRBV2 and TRBJ1-1, with D tentatively TRBD1 (6 bases). Germline CDR1 reads SNHLY; CDR2 reads FYNNEI. Between the trimmed V and J ends, which lost 9 bases and 3 bases, there was a span of 14 bases. This CDR3 comprises 13 residues. In DNA, the CDR3 is TGTGCCAGTAGAGCAGGACAGCACACTGAAGCTTTCTTT. It specifies CASRAGQHTEAFF.

The genes are TRBV28 and TRBJ1-5; TRBD1 is a possible D gene (6 bases). CDR1 is MDHEN and CDR2 is SYDVKM in the germline V gene. Trimming took off 8 bases at V and 6 bases at J, with 17 bases between the two ends. CDR3 size: 14 residues. The CDR3 is CASLRNRALQPQHF. CDR3 nucleotide sequence: TGTGCCAGCCTCAGGAACAGGGCCCTTCAGCCCCAGCATTTT.

In DNA, the CDR3 is TGTGCCACCAGAGGGGGCATCAATCAGCCCCAGCATTTT. Protein: CATRGGINQPQHF. The chain is built from TRBV19 and TRBJ1-5; 7 nucleotides match TRBD1. V was clipped by 10 bases and J by 3 bases; unmatched bases: 6. The CDR3 extends over 13 amino acids. Germline-derived CDR1 and CDR2 are LNHDA and SQIVND (reference sequence).

V is TRBV19 and J is TRBJ1-2; 7 bases align to TRBD1. The CDR3 extends over 15 amino acids. The trim removed 3 bases at V and 3 bases at J, leaving 7 bases unmatched. Germline loops: CDR1 LNHDA, CDR2 SQIVND (reference sequence). CDR3 nucleotide sequence: TGTGCCAGTAGTATCCCGCAGGGGGGATACTATGGCTACACCTTC. Its protein product is CASSIPQGGYYGYTF.

V and J are TRBV4-1 and TRBJ2-1; 9 nucleotides align to TRBD1. Germline trimming cut 0 bases from V and 5 bases from J; bases unmatched to any gene: 5. The CDR3 is 16 residues long. Germline CDR1 is MGHRA and CDR2 is YSYEKL. CDR3 DNA sequence: TGCGCCAGCAGCCAAGATAGGGGGACAGGGAACAATGAGCAGTTCTTC. It codes for CASSQDRGTGNNEQFF.

The gene calls are TRBV28 and TRBJ2-7; 9 bases are a match to TRBD2. This CDR3 is 17 amino acids long. Germline loops: CDR1 MDHEN, CDR2 SYDVKM. V dropped 6 bases and J dropped 3; count of bases not matched to a gene: 15. CDR3 sequence: CASRNPLSGLAFYEQYF. In DNA, the CDR3 is TGTGCCAGCAGAAACCCCCTTTCGGGACTAGCTTTCTACGAGCAGTACTTC.

The chain uses TRBV10-3 and TRBJ2-1; 10 positions match TRBD1. The CDR3 covers 14 residues. CDR1 is ENHRY and CDR2 is SYGVKD in the germline V gene. Trimming at V came to 6 bases and at J to 4 bases, leaving 3 bases not matched to a gene. This CDR3 is CAIRPGQGYNEQFF. The CDR3 nucleotides read TGTGCCATCAGGCCGGGACAGGGGTACAATGAGCAGTTCTTC.

The CDR3 coding sequence is TGTGCCAGCAGCTTTTACAGGGGAAGGAGCAATCAGCCCCAGCATTTT. Protein sequence: CASSFYRGRSNQPQHF. The genes are TRBV5-6 and TRBJ1-5; 7 bases line up with TRBD1. Germline V lookup: CDR1 SGHDT, CDR2 YYEEEE. CDR3 length: 16 amino acids. The V gene end was trimmed by 2 bases and the J gene end by 1 base; junction bases not matched to a gene: 6.

V usage is TRBV27 and J usage is TRBJ2-7; 7 bases match TRBD1. J lost 7 bases, V lost 4 bases, and 13 bases had no gene match. Germline CDR1 MNHEY, CDR2 SMNVEV (reference sequence). The length of the CDR3 is 15 residues. The CDR3 here is CASSSPETGIWEQYF. CDR3 bases: TGTGCCAGCAGTTCACCGGAGACAGGGATATGGGAGCAGTACTTC.

This chain uses TRBV4-2 with TRBJ2-7; 9 nucleotides line up with TRBD2. V shed 0 bases, J shed 0 bases, and the junction held 3 bases outside the gene matches. This CDR3 region has 16 residues. Germline assignment: CDR1 LGHNA and CDR2 YNFKEQ. The CDR3 loop reads CASSQEPSGVSYEQYF. The CDR3 DNA sequence: TGTGCCAGCAGCCAAGAGCCTAGCGGGGTCTCCTACGAGCAGTACTTC.

The gene calls are TRBV6-6 and TRBJ2-5; 10 nucleotides agree with TRBD1. The CDR3 is 14 residues long. J lost 2 bases, V lost 5 bases, and 2 bases had no gene match. Germline-derived CDR1 and CDR2 are MNHNY and SVGAGI (reference sequence). The CDR3 DNA reads as TGTGCCAGCAGTCGGACAGGGGGACAAGAGACCCAGTACTTC. This codes for CASSRTGGQETQYF.